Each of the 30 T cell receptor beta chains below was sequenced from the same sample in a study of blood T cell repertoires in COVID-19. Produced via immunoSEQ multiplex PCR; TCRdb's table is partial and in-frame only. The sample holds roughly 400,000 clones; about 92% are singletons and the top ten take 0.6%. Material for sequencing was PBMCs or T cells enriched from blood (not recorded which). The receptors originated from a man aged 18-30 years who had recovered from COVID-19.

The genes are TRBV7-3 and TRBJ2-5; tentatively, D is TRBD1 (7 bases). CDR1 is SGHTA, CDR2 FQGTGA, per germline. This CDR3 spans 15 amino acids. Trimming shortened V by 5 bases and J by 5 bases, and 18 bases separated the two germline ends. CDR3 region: CASSKGGGPSETQYF. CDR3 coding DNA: TGTGCCAGCAGCAAAGGAGGGGGCCCATCGGAGACCCAGTACTTC.

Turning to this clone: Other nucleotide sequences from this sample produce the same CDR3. CDR3 residues: CASQRVSYNEQFF. The CDR3 DNA reads as TGTGCCAGCCAACGGGTGTCATACAATGAGCAGTTCTTC. The chain recombines TRBV6-5 with TRBJ2-1; unclear D gene. This CDR3 comprises 13 residues. Trimming took off 8 bases at V and 4 bases at J, with 12 bases between the two ends. Looked up from germline, CDR1 is MNHEY and CDR2 is SVGAGI.

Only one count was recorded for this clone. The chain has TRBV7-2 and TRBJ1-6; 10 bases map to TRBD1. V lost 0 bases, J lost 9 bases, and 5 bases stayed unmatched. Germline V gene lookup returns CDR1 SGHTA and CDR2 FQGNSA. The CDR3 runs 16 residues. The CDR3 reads CASSLADRGVGSPLHF. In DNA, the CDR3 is TGTGCCAGCAGCTTAGCGGACAGGGGGGTAGGTTCACCCCTCCACTTT.

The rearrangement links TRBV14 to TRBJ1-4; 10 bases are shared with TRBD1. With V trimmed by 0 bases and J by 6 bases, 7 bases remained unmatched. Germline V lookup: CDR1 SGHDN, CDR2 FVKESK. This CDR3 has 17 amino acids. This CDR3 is CASSQEIAGTGDEKLFF. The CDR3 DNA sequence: TGTGCCAGCAGCCAAGAGATTGCCGGGACAGGGGATGAAAAACTGTTTTTT.

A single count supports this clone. The CDR3 sequence: CASSPGGTDYGYTF. The CDR3 DNA reads as TGTGCCAGCAGTCCAGGGGGAACGGACTATGGCTACACCTTC. This chain uses TRBV28 with TRBJ1-2; 7 bases line up with TRBD1. Unmatched junction bases numbered 6, after V lost 5 bases and J lost 3 bases. The CDR3 is 14 residues long. Germline V gene data show CDR1 as MDHEN and CDR2 as SYDVKM.

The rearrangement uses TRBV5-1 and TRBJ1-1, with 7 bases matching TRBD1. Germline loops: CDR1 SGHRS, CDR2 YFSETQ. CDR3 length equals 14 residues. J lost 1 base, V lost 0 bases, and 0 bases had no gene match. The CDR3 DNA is TGCGCCAGCAGCTTGGAGGGGGCGAACACTGAAGCTTTCTTT. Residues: CASSLEGANTEAFF.

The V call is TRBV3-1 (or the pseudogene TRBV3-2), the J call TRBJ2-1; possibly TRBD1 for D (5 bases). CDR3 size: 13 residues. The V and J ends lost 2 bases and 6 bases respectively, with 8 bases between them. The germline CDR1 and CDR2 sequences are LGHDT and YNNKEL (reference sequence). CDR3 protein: CASSQRGVNEQFF. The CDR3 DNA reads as TGTGCCAGCAGCCAAAGGGGCGTCAATGAGCAGTTCTTC.

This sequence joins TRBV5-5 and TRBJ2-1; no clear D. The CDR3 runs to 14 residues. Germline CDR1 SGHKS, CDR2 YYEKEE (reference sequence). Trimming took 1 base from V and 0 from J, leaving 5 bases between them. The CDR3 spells CASSLQVSYNEQFF. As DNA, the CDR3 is TGTGCCAGCAGCTTGCAGGTCTCCTACAATGAGCAGTTCTTC.

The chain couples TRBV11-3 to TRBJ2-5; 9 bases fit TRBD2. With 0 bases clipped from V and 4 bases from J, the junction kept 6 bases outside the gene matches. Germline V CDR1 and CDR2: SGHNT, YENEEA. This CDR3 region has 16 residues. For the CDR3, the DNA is TGTGCCAGCAGCTTAGAGAGTAGCGGGGGCCTAGAGACCCAGTACTTC. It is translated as CASSLESSGGLETQYF.

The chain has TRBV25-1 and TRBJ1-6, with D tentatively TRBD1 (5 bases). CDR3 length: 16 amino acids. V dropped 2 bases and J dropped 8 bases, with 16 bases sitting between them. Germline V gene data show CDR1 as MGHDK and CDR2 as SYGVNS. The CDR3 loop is CASSEIHAGPYSPLHF. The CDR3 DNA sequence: TGTGCCAGCAGTGAAATCCATGCAGGGCCTTATTCACCCCTCCACTTT.

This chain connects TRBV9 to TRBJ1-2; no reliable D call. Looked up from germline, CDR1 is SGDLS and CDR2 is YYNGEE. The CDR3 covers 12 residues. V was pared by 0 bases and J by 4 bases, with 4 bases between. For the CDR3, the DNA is TGTGCCAGCAGCGTAGGCGGCTATGGCTACACCTTC. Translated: CASSVGGYGYTF.

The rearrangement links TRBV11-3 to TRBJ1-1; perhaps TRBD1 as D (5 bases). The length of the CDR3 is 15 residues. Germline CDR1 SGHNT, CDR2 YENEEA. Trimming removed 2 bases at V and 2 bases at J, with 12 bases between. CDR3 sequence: CASSLTPRGNTEAFF. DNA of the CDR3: TGTGCCAGCAGCTTAACCCCGCGGGGCAACACTGAAGCTTTCTTT. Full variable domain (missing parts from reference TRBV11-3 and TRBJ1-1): EAGVVQSPRYKIIEKKQPVAFWCNPISGHNTLYWYLQNLGQGPELLIRYENEEAVDDSQLPKDRFSAERLKGVDSTLKIQPAELGDSAVYLCASSLTPRGNTEAFFGQGTRLTVV.

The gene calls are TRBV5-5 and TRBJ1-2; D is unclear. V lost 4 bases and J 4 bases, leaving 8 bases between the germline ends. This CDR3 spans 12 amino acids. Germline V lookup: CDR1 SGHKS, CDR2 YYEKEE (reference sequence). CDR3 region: CASSDNFYGYTF. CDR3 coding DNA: TGTGCCAGCAGCGACAATTTCTATGGCTACACCTTC.

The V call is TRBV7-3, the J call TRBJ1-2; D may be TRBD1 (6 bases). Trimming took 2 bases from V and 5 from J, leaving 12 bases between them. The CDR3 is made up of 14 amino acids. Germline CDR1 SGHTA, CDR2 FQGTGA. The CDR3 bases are TGTGCCAGCAGCTTACTAGACAGGAATTATGGCTACACCTTC. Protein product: CASSLLDRNYGYTF.

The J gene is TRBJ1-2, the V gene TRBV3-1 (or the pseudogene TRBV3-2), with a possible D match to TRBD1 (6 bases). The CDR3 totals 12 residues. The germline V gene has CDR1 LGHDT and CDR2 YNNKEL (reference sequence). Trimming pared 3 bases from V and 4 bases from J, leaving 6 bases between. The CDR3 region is CASSHRGYGYTF. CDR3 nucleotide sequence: TGTGCCAGCAGCCACAGGGGCTATGGCTACACCTTC.

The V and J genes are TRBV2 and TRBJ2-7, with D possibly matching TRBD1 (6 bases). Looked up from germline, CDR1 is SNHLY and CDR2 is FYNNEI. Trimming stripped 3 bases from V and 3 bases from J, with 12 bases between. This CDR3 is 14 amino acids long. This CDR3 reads CASSEFRQDYEQYF. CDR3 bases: TGTGCCAGCAGTGAGTTTAGACAGGACTACGAGCAGTACTTC.

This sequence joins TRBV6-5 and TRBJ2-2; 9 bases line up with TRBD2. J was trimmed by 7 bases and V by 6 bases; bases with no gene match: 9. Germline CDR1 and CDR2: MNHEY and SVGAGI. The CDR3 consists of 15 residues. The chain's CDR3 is CASRGRVAGVGELFF. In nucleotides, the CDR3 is TGTGCCAGCAGGGGCCGGGTAGCGGGAGTCGGGGAGCTGTTTTTT.

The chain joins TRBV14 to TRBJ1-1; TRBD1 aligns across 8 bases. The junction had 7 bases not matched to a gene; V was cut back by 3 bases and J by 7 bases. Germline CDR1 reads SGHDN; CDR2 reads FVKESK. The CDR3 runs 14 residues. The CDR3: CASSHRGQEGEAFF. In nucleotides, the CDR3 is TGTGCCAGCAGCCACAGGGGGCAGGAGGGTGAAGCTTTCTTT. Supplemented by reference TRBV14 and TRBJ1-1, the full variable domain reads EAGVTQFPSHSVIEKGQTVTLRCDPISGHDNLYWYRRVMGKEIKFLLHFVKESKQDESGMPNNRFLAERTGGTYSTLKVQPAELEDSGVYFCASSHRGQEGEAFFGQGTRLTVV.

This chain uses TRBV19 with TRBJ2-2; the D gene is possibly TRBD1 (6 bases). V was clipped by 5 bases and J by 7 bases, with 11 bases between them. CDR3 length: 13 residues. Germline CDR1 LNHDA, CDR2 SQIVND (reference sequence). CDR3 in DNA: TGTGCCAGTAGTCGGACAGCCGACGGGGAGCTGTTTTTT. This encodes CASSRTADGELFF. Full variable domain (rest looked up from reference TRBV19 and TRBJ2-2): DGGITQSPKYLFRKEGQNVTLSCEQNLNHDAMYWYRQDPGQGLRLIYYSQIVNDFQKGDIAEGYSVSREKKESFPLTVTSAQKNPTAFYLCASSRTADGELFFGEGSRLTVL.

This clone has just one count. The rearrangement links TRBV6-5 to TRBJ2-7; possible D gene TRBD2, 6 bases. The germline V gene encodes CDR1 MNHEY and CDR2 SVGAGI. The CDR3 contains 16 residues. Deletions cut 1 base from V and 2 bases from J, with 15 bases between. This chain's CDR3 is CASSYWAGSSPYEQYF. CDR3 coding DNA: TGTGCCAGCAGTTACTGGGCGGGAAGTTCCCCCTACGAGCAGTACTTC.

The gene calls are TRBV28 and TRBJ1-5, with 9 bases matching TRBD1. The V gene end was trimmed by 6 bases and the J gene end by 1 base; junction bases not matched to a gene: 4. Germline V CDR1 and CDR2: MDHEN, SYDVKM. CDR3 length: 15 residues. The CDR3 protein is CASSPQGASNQPQHF. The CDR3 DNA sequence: TGTGCCAGCAGCCCACAGGGGGCGAGCAATCAGCCCCAGCATTTT.

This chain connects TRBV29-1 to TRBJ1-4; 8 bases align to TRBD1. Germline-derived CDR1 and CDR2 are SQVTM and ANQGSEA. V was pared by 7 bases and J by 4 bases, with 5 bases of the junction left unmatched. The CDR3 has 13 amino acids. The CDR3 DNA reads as TGCAGCGCCGGACAGGGCCGTAATGAAAAACTGTTTTTT. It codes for CSAGQGRNEKLFF.

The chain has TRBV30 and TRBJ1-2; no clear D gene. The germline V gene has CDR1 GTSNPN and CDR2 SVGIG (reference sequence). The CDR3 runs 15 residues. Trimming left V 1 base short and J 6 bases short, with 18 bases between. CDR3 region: CAWSALRTGRDGYTF. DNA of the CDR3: TGTGCCTGGAGTGCGCTAAGGACCGGGCGGGATGGCTACACCTTC.

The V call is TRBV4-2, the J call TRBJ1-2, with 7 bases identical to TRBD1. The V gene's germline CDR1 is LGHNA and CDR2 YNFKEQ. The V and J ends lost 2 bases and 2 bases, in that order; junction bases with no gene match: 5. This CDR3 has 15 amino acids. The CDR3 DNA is TGTGCCAGCAGCCAATCGACAGGGACGAACTATGGCTACACCTTC. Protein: CASSQSTGTNYGYTF.

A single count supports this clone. This chain's CDR3 is CASSFSGGNIQYF. The CDR3 DNA reads as TGTGCCAGCAGTTTTAGCGGGGGTAACATTCAGTACTTC. The chain joins TRBV27 to TRBJ2-4, with 9 bases lining up with TRBD2. Trimming cost V 3 bases and J 7 bases; bases outside gene matches: 1. CDR3 length equals 13 residues. Germline V lookup: CDR1 MNHEY, CDR2 SMNVEV (reference sequence).

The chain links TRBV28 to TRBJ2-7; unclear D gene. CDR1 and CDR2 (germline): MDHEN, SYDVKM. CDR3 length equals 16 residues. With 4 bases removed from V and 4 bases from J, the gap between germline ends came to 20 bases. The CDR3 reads CASSSPSIPHEYEQYF. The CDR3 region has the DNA TGTGCCAGCAGTTCGCCTAGTATCCCCCACGAATACGAGCAGTACTTC.

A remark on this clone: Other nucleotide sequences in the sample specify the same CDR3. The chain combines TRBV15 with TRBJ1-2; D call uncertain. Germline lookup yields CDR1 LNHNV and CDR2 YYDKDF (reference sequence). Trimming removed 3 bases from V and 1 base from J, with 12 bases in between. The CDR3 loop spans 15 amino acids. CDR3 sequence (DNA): TGTGCCACCAGCAGGGGAGGAGGGAGTAACTATGGCTACACCTTC. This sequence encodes CATSRGGGSNYGYTF. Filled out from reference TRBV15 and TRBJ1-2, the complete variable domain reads DAMVIQNPRYQVTQFGKPVTLSCSQTLNHNVMYWYQQKSSQAPKLLFHYYDKDFNNEADTPDNFQSRRPNTSFCFLDIRSPGLGDTAMYLCATSRGGGSNYGYTFGSGTRLTVV.

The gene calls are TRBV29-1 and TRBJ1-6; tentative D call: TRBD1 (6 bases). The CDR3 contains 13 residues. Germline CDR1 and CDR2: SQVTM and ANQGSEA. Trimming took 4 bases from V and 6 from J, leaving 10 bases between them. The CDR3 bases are TGCAGCGTTGGCACAGGGCCTAATTCACCCCTCCACTTT. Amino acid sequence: CSVGTGPNSPLHF.

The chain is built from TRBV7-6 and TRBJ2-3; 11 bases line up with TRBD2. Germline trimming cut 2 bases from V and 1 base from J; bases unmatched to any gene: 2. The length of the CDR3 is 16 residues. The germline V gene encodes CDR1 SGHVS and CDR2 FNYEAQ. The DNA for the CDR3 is TGTGCCAGCAGCTTACAGACTAGCGGGGGCACAGATACGCAGTATTTT. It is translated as CASSLQTSGGTDTQYF.

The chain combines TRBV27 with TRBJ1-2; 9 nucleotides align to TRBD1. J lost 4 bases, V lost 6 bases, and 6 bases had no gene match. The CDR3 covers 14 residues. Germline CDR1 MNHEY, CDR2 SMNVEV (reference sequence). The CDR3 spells CASRGQGSIYGYTF. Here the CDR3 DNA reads TGTGCCAGCAGGGGACAGGGATCAATCTATGGCTACACCTTC.